This TCR beta chain was captured in a study of T-cell reconstitution after alpha-beta-depleted transplantation in children. This clonotype was seen a handful of times. Losses at the gene ends were 6 bases for V and 6 bases for J; bases not matched to a gene: 16. The CDR3 is 16 amino acids. The germline V gene encodes CDR1 MDHEN and CDR2 SYDVKM. Unique molecular identifiers were incorporated into the prepared TCRbeta library. Each CDR3 protein gets one entry after TCRdb re-called the PCR reads with MiXCR. This repertoire shows approximately 200,000 distinct CDR3 sequences, 13% to 15% found once; its top ten account for under 15%.

The source was PBMCs from the stem cell graft donor, collected from the stem cell graft. V and J are TRBV28 and TRBJ1-1, with TRBD1 matching 7 bases. The origin of this receptor is a human donor who donated a stem cell graft to a child with acute lymphoblastic leukemia. The CDR3 protein is CASRIGGTVGHAEAFF. The CDR3 nucleotides read TGTGCCAGCAGAATTGGAGGGACAGTGGGCCATGCTGAAGCTTTCTTT.